What follows are 29 T cell receptor beta chains derived from one specimen sequenced in a study of blood T cell repertoires in COVID-19. Here immunoSEQ multiplex PCR was the method, and the copy in TCRdb shows in-frame clones only, minus some. The data show about 140,000 clones, 81% seen once. The sequenced sample was peripheral blood. The receptors originated from a human donor in a cohort sampled during active COVID-19.

V gene TRBV5-1 combines with J gene TRBJ1-1, with D unclear. The germline V and J ends were trimmed by 4 bases and 6 bases, with 16 bases remaining between them. CDR1 is SGHRS and CDR2 is YFSETQ in the germline V gene. The CDR3 is 14 residues long. This CDR3 is CASSHRLGESEAFF. The DNA of the CDR3 is TGCGCCAGCAGCCACCGCCTGGGAGAGTCTGAAGCTTTCTTT.

The chain is built from TRBV7-9 and TRBJ2-7; TRBD1 matches 10 bases. With 4 bases clipped from V and 4 bases from J, the junction kept 7 bases outside the gene matches. The CDR3 runs to 15 residues. CDR1 is SEHNR and CDR2 is FQNEAQ in the germline V gene (reference sequence). This chain's CDR3 is CASSSYGTGVYEQYF. The CDR3 DNA follows: TGTGCCAGCAGCTCCTACGGGACAGGGGTTTACGAGCAGTACTTC. The variable domain in full, completed from reference TRBV7-9 and TRBJ2-7, reads DTGVSQNPRHKITKRGQNVTFRCDPISEHNRLYWYRQTLGQGPEFLTYFQNEAQLEKSRLLSDRFSAERPKGSFSTLEIQRTEQGDSAMYLCASSSYGTGVYEQYFGPGTRLTVT.

This clone was detected a few times. The chain joins TRBV7-3 to TRBJ1-1; D uncertain. Trimming removed 6 bases at V and 4 bases at J, with 15 bases between. The length of the CDR3 is 14 residues. Germline CDR1 is SGHTA and CDR2 is FQGTGA. The DNA for the CDR3 is TGTGCCAGCAGTCCGGAGGGCGGAATCACTGAAGCTTTCTTT. Translating it yields CASSPEGGITEAFF.

The rearrangement uses TRBV18 and TRBJ1-1; 12 bases align to TRBD1. The CDR3 runs to 15 residues. Losses at the gene ends were 5 bases for V and 2 bases for J; bases not matched to a gene: 3. CDR1 and CDR2 (germline): KGHSH, LQKENI. As DNA, the CDR3 is TGTGCCAGCTCAAGGGGACAGGGGGCCAACACTGAAGCTTTCTTT. Its protein product is CASSRGQGANTEAFF.

The V gene is TRBV7-2, the J gene TRBJ2-1; 8 bases agree with TRBD2. In germline, CDR1 is SGHTA, CDR2 FQGNSA. After removal of 6 bases from V and 0 bases from J, the junction contained 10 bases not matched to a gene. The CDR3 spans 17 residues. CDR3 coding DNA: TGTGCCAGCAGGTCTGGAGGGGGGACTAGCTCCTACAATGAGCAGTTCTTC. It codes for CASRSGGGTSSYNEQFF.

This clone was seen a single time. The rearrangement links TRBV5-1 to TRBJ1-6; a weak D match, TRBD1 (5 bases). Germline V gene data show CDR1 as SGHRS and CDR2 as YFSETQ. This CDR3 is built from 15 residues. V shed 0 bases and J shed 7 bases, with 11 bases lying between them. The CDR3 loop reads CASSLATAGNSPLHF. Here the CDR3 DNA reads TGCGCCAGCAGCTTGGCGACAGCGGGAAATTCACCCCTCCACTTT.

The chain couples TRBV3-1 (or the pseudogene TRBV3-2) to TRBJ1-1; D uncertain. Germline V gene lookup returns CDR1 LGHDT and CDR2 YNNKEL (reference sequence). V lost 3 bases to trimming and J lost 4 bases, with 6 bases between them. There are 12 residues in the CDR3. The CDR3 sequence: CASSHRGTEAFF. DNA of the CDR3: TGTGCCAGCAGCCACCGGGGCACTGAAGCTTTCTTT.

The chain joins TRBV28 to TRBJ2-5; D remains unclear. This CDR3 is built from 14 residues. The germline V and J ends were trimmed by 6 bases and 4 bases, with 15 bases remaining between them. Germline V gene data show CDR1 as MDHEN and CDR2 as SYDVKM. CDR3 region: CASRRQAHRETQYF. In nucleotides, the CDR3 is TGTGCCAGCAGACGGCAGGCCCATCGAGAGACCCAGTACTTC.

This chain's CDR3 is CASSRPGAAGYGYTF. In DNA form, the CDR3 reads TGTGCCAGCAGCCGACCAGGGGCTGCTGGCTATGGCTACACCTTC. This rearrangement joins TRBV28 to TRBJ1-2; a possible D gene is TRBD1 (6 bases). The CDR3 runs 15 residues. Per germline, CDR1 MDHEN and CDR2 SYDVKM. V was cut by 6 bases and J by 4 bases, with 18 bases left in between.

This clone was observed a handful of times. V usage is TRBV20-1 and J usage is TRBJ2-5, with D tentatively TRBD1 (6 bases). This CDR3 comprises 16 residues. V lost 3 bases and J 5 bases, leaving 22 bases between the germline ends. From germline, CDR1 is DFQATT and CDR2 SNEGSKA (reference sequence). CDR3 in amino acids: CSASTNRASRWETQYF. The CDR3, as DNA: TGCAGTGCTAGTACTAACAGGGCAAGCCGGTGGGAGACCCAGTACTTC.

The genes are TRBV5-1 and TRBJ1-4; D is possibly TRBD1 (6 bases). This CDR3 has 17 amino acids. Germline V lookup: CDR1 SGHRS, CDR2 YFSETQ. V was trimmed by 3 bases and J by 8 bases, leaving 23 bases between them. DNA of the CDR3: TGCGCCAGCAGCTCTGGACAGCAAGGCTCTTATGGGGAAAAACTGTTTTTT. This codes for CASSSGQQGSYGEKLFF.

This chain connects TRBV2 to TRBJ1-2; no clear D. This CDR3 has 15 amino acids. Per the germline V gene, CDR1 is SNHLY and CDR2 is FYNNEI. V was cut by 5 bases and J by 0 bases, with 13 bases left in between. In nucleotides, the CDR3 is TGTGCCAGCAGTAAGATCTGGCAGGCTAACTATGGCTACACCTTC. The encoded protein is CASSKIWQANYGYTF. The whole variable domain, filled in from reference TRBV2 and TRBJ1-2, reads EPEVTQTPSHQVTQMGQEVILRCVPISNHLYFYWYRQILGQKVEFLVSFYNNEISEKSEIFDDQFSVERPDGSNFTLKIRSTKLEDSAMYFCASSKIWQANYGYTFGSGTRLTVV.

This sequence joins TRBV19 and TRBJ2-7, with D perhaps matching TRBD1 (6 bases). The germline V gene encodes CDR1 LNHDA and CDR2 SQIVND (reference sequence). The CDR3 runs 15 residues. Trimming pared 1 base from V and 4 bases from J, leaving 14 bases between. The CDR3 region is CASSIAQGIRYEQYF. CDR3 DNA: TGTGCCAGTAGTATAGCTCAGGGGATTCGGTACGAGCAGTACTTC.

The V and J genes are TRBV27 and TRBJ2-7; 8 bases line up with TRBD1. Germline-derived CDR1 and CDR2 are MNHEY and SMNVEV (reference sequence). CDR3 length: 15 residues. The V segment lost 1 base and the J segment 3 bases; nucleotides outside the gene matches: 5. The CDR3 spells CASSLLGTGDYEQYF. For the CDR3, the DNA is TGTGCCAGCAGTTTATTAGGGACAGGAGACTACGAGCAGTACTTC.

The chain recombines TRBV6-2 or TRBV6-3 with TRBJ1-5; 9 bases match TRBD1. Germline lookup yields CDR1 MNHEY and CDR2 SVGEGT. This CDR3 comprises 15 residues. V trimming: 2 bases; J trimming: 7 bases; junction bases outside the gene matches: 6. The CDR3 reads CASSYRWTGEQPQHF. The CDR3 bases are TGTGCCAGCAGTTACCGCTGGACAGGGGAGCAGCCCCAGCATTTT.

The chain has TRBV18 and TRBJ1-1; 8 nucleotides line up with TRBD1. The CDR3 is 14 amino acids. Trimming removed 3 bases from V and 1 base from J; junction bases left unmatched: 1. CDR1 and CDR2 (germline): KGHSH, LQKENI. The CDR3, as DNA: TGTGCCAGCTCACCGGACAGGGAGAACACTGAAGCTTTCTTT. Encoded protein: CASSPDRENTEAFF.

This rearrangement joins TRBV6-2 or TRBV6-3 to TRBJ2-7; 15 bases line up with TRBD2. Germline assignment: CDR1 MNHEY and CDR2 SVGEGT. The CDR3 is 15 amino acids. J lost 3 bases, V lost 5 bases, and 2 bases had no gene match. The CDR3 loop is CASSLGLAGGYEQYF. The CDR3 DNA sequence: TGTGCCAGCAGTCTGGGACTAGCGGGAGGCTACGAGCAGTACTTC.

This chain connects TRBV18 to TRBJ2-5; 9 nucleotides match TRBD1. Per germline, CDR1 KGHSH and CDR2 LQKENI. V shed 0 bases and J 2 bases; nucleotides not matched to a gene: 7. The CDR3 is made up of 17 amino acids. The CDR3 DNA reads as TGTGCCAGCTCACCACCTTCGGGACAGGGAGAACAAGAGACCCAGTACTTC. Translation: CASSPPSGQGEQETQYF.

This clone was found a few times. V usage is TRBV18 and J usage is TRBJ2-7; 13 nucleotides match TRBD2. Germline V gene sequence: CDR1 KGHSH, CDR2 LQKENI. The CDR3 contains 18 residues. Losses at the gene ends were 0 bases for V and 6 bases for J; bases not matched to a gene: 11. For the CDR3, the DNA is TGTGCCAGCTCACCACCGATGACTAGCGGGAGGCCCACCTCCGAGCAGTACTTC. Translated: CASSPPMTSGRPTSEQYF.

The CDR3 nucleotides read TGTGCCAGCAGCAACGGGGGGGTTCGCGACTACGAGCAGTACTTC. Translation gives CASSNGGVRDYEQYF. The chain joins TRBV6-5 to TRBJ2-7; 8 positions match TRBD2. J lost 3 bases, V lost 6 bases, and 10 bases had no gene match. CDR1 MNHEY and CDR2 SVGAGI come from the germline V gene. The CDR3 totals 15 residues.

This clone has just one count. The V gene is TRBV6-6, the J gene TRBJ2-6, with D perhaps matching TRBD2 (6 bases). V lost 7 bases, J lost 2 bases, and 12 bases lay in between. This CDR3 has 15 residues. Germline CDR1 reads MNHNY; CDR2 reads SVGAGI (reference sequence). CDR3 in amino acids: CASTGRGAGANVLTF. Written as DNA, the CDR3 is TGTGCCAGCACCGGGAGAGGGGCTGGGGCCAACGTCCTGACTTTC.

This clone is a singleton in its sample. The chain couples TRBV28 to TRBJ2-7, with TRBD1 matching over 7 bases. There are 13 residues in the CDR3. Germline V gives CDR1 MDHEN, CDR2 SYDVKM. J was trimmed by 7 bases and V by 5 bases; bases with no gene match: 8. The CDR3: CASSTSSTGEQYF. For the CDR3, the DNA is TGTGCCAGCAGTACCTCCTCGACAGGGGAGCAGTACTTC.

Only one count was recorded for this clone. V usage is TRBV27 and J usage is TRBJ1-2; a weak D match, TRBD1 (5 bases). Germline values: CDR1 MNHEY, CDR2 SMNVEV (reference sequence). The CDR3 is made up of 13 amino acids. The V and J ends lost 5 bases and 4 bases respectively, with 11 bases between them. CDR3 nucleotide sequence: TGTGCCAGCAGTGGGGGGAGGGTCTATGGCTACACCTTC. Protein sequence: CASSGGRVYGYTF.

This clone was seen a few times. The CDR3 DNA reads TGTGCCAGCAGCTTAGCGGGGACTAGCGGCACCTACGAGCAGTACTTC. This sequence encodes CASSLAGTSGTYEQYF. V gene TRBV7-8 combines with J gene TRBJ2-7; the match to TRBD2 covers 11 bases. There are 16 residues in the CDR3. In germline, CDR1 is SGHVS, CDR2 FQNEAQ. Trimming took 0 bases from V and 2 from J; bases not matched to a gene: 3.

The chain uses TRBV6-2 or TRBV6-3 and TRBJ2-7; 9 positions match TRBD1. Germline assignment: CDR1 MNHEY and CDR2 SVGEGT. The CDR3 is made up of 15 amino acids. The trim removed 6 bases at V and 4 bases at J, leaving 10 bases unmatched. The CDR3 DNA sequence: TGTGCCAGCAGCTATGACGGGACAGGGCGGTACGAGCAGTACTTC. Residues: CASSYDGTGRYEQYF.

The V and J genes are TRBV9 and TRBJ2-1, with 13 bases lining up with TRBD2. Germline CDR1 is SGDLS and CDR2 is YYNGEE. The CDR3 length is 16 residues. The trim removed 3 bases at V and 9 bases at J, leaving 9 bases unmatched. The CDR3: CASSAGLAGRAGEQFF. Here the CDR3 DNA reads TGTGCCAGCAGCGCGGGACTAGCGGGGCGCGCAGGTGAGCAGTTCTTC.

The rearrangement uses TRBV10-3 and TRBJ2-1; the match to TRBD2 covers 8 bases. The CDR3 spans 16 residues. From germline, CDR1 is ENHRY and CDR2 SYGVKD. V lost 3 bases, J lost 7 bases, and 11 bases stayed unmatched. The CDR3 here is CAISDPREGGINEQFF. The CDR3 DNA sequence: TGTGCCATCAGTGATCCCCGGGAGGGTGGCATAAATGAGCAGTTCTTC.

This clone was counted a single time. V usage is TRBV5-1 and J usage is TRBJ2-5; 7 nucleotides match TRBD2. This CDR3 contains 14 residues. Trimming took 0 bases from V and 2 from J; bases not matched to a gene: 1. The germline V gene has CDR1 SGHRS and CDR2 YFSETQ. CDR3 protein: CASSLAGGQETQYF. CDR3 DNA sequence: TGCGCCAGCAGCTTGGCCGGGGGGCAAGAGACCCAGTACTTC.

This chain connects TRBV6-5 to TRBJ2-7, with TRBD1 matching over 8 bases. The CDR3 is made up of 15 amino acids. Germline V gene sequence: CDR1 MNHEY, CDR2 SVGAGI. J was trimmed by 6 bases and V by 0 bases; bases with no gene match: 7. In DNA, the CDR3 is TGTGCCAGCAGTTACTCGAGGACAGGGATAGGCGAGCAGTACTTC. Amino acids: CASSYSRTGIGEQYF.